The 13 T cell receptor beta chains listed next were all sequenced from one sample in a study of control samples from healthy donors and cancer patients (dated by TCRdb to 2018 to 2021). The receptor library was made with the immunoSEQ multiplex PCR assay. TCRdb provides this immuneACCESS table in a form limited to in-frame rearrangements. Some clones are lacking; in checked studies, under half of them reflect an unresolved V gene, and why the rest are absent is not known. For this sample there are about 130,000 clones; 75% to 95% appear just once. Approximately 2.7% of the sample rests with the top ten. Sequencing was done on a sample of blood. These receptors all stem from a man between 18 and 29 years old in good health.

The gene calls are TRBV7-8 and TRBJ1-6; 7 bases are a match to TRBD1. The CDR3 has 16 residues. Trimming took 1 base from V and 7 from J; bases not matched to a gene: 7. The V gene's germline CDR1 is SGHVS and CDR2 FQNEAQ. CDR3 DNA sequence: TGTGCCAGCAGCTTAGAGATGACAGGGAACAATTCACCCCTCCACTTT. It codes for CASSLEMTGNNSPLHF. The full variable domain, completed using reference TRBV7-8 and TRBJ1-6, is GAGVSQSPRYKVAKRGQDVALRCDPISGHVSLFWYQQALGQGPEFLTYFQNEAQLDKSGLPSDRFFAERPEGSVSTLKIQRTQQEDSAVYLCASSLEMTGNNSPLHFGNGTRLTVT.

In DNA form, the CDR3 reads TGTGCCAGCAGCCGATCGGACAGTGGGGCTTTCTTT. Its protein is CASSRSDSGAFF. The V and J genes are TRBV6-5 and TRBJ1-1, with D possibly being TRBD1 (6 bases). The CDR3 runs to 12 residues. V dropped 6 bases and J dropped 11 bases, with 16 bases sitting between them. Germline CDR1 MNHEY, CDR2 SVGAGI.

In DNA, the CDR3 is TGTGCCAGCAGTTCCTCGACAGATGGCTACACCTTC. Its protein is CASSSSTDGYTF. The chain employs TRBV28 and TRBJ1-2; D might be TRBD1 (5 bases). This CDR3 has 12 amino acids. V dropped 4 bases and J dropped 6 bases, with 9 bases sitting between them. Germline V gene data show CDR1 as MDHEN and CDR2 as SYDVKM.

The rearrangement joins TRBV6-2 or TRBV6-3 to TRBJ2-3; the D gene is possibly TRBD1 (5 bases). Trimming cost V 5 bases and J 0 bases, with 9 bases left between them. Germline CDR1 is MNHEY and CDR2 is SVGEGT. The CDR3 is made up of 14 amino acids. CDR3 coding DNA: TGTGCCAGCAGTGCAAGGGGAAGCACAGATACGCAGTATTTT. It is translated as CASSARGSTDTQYF.

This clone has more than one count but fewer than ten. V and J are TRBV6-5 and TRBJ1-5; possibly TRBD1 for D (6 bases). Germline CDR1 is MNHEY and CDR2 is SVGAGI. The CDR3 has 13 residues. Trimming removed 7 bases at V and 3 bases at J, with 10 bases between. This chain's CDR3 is CASTTGINQPQHF. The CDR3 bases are TGTGCCAGCACCACAGGGATCAATCAGCCCCAGCATTTT.

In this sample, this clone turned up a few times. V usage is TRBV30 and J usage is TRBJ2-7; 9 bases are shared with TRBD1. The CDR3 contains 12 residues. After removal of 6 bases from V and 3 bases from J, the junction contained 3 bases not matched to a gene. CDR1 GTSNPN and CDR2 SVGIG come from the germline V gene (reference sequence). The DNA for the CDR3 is TGTGCCTGTGACAGGGGGGACTACGAGCAGTACGTC. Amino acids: CACDRGDYEQYV.

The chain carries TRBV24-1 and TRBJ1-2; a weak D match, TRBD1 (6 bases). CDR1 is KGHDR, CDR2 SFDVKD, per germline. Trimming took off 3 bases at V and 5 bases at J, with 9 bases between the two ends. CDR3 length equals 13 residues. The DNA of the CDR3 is TGTGCCACCAGTGATGGGGGCCAGTATGGCTACACCTTC. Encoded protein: CATSDGGQYGYTF.

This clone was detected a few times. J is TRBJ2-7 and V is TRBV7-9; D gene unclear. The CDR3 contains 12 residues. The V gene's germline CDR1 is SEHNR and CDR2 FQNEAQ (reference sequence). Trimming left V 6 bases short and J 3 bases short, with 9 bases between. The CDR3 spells CASRDTDYEQYF. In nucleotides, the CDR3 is TGTGCCAGCAGAGACACGGACTACGAGCAGTACTTC. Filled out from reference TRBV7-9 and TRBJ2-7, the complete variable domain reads DTGVSQNPRHKITKRGQNVTFRCDPISEHNRLYWYRQTLGQGPEFLTYFQNEAQLEKSRLLSDRFSAERPKGSFSTLEIQRTEQGDSAMYLCASRDTDYEQYFGPGTRLTVT.

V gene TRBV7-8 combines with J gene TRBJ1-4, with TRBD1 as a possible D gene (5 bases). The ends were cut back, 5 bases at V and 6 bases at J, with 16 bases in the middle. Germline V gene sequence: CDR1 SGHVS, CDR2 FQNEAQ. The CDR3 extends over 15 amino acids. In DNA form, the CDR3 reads TGTGCCAGCAGCCCCGGGGGGGGTTCGGATGAAAAACTGTTTTTT. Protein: CASSPGGGSDEKLFF.

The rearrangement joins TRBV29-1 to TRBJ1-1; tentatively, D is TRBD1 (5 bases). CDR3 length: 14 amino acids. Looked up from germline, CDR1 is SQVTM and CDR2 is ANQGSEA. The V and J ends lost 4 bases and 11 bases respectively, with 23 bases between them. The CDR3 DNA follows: TGCAGCGTTGTCTTGGGCAGGGCACCTCGGGTTGCTTTCTTT. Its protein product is CSVVLGRAPRVAFF.

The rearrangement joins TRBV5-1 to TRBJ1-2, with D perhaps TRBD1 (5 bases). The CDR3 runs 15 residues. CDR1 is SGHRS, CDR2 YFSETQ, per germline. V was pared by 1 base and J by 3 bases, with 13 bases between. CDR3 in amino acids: CASSLSVGADYGYTF. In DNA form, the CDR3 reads TGCGCCAGCAGCTTGTCGGTAGGGGCCGACTATGGCTACACCTTC.

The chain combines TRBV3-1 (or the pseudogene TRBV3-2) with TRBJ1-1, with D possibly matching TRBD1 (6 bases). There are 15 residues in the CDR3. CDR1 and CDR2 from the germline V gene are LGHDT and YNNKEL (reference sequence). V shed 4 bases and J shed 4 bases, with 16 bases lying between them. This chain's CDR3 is CASSLVGGAFTEAFF. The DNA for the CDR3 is TGTGCCAGCAGCCTGGTGGGGGGGGCTTTCACTGAAGCTTTCTTT.

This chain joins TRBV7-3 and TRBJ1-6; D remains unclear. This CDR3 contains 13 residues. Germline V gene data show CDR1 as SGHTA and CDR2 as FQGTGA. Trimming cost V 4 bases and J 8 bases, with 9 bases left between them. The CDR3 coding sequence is TGTGCCAGCAGCTACGCTTGGGATTCACCCCTCCACTTT. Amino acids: CASSYAWDSPLHF.